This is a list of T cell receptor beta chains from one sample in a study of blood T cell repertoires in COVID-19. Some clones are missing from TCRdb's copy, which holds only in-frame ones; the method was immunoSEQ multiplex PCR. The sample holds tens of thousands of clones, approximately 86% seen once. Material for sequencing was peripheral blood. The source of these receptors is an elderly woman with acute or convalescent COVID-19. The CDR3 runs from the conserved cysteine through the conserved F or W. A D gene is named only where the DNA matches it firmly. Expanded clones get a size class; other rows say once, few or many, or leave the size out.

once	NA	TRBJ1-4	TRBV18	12	CASSPIGEKLFF	TGTGCCAGCTCACCCATTGGCGAAAAACTGTTTTTT
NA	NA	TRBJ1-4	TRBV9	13	CASSAHSNEKLFF	TGTGCCAGCAGCGCCCACAGTAATGAAAAACTGTTTTTT
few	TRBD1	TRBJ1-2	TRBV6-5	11	CASSSRGRYTF	TGTGCCAGCAGCTCCAGGGGGCGCTACACCTTC
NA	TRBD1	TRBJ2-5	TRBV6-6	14	CASRIQGAQETQYF	TGTGCCAGCAGGATACAGGGGGCTCAGGAGACCCAGTACTTC
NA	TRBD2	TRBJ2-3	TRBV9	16	CASSVAGLAGVDTQYF	TGTGCCAGCAGCGTAGCGGGACTAGCGGGGGTGGATACGCAGTATTTT
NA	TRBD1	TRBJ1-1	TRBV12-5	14	CASGFLDRATEAFF	TGTGCTAGTGGTTTTTTGGACAGGGCCACTGAAGCTTTCTTT
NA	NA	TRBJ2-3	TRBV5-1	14	CASSPGLPTDTQYF	TGCGCCAGCAGCCCAGGACTTCCCACAGATACGCAGTATTTT
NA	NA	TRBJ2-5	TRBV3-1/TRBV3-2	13	CASSLAVQETQYF	TGTGCCAGCAGCCTGGCGGTCCAAGAGACCCAGTACTTC
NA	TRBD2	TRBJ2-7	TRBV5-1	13	CASSQERGGEQYF	TGCGCCAGCAGCCAGGAGCGGGGTGGCGAGCAGTACTTC
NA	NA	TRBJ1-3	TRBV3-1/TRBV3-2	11	CATLRGDTIYF	TGTGCCACACTTCGGGGGGACACCATATATTTT
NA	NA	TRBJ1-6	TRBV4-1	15	CASSQPTGFLSPLHF	TGCGCCAGCAGCCAACCAACAGGGTTTCTGTCACCCCTCCACTTT
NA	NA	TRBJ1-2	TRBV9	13	CASSPAGNYGYTF	TGTGCCAGCAGCCCAGCGGGAAACTATGGCTACACCTTC
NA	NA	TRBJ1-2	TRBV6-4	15	CASSDPWWTVDGYTF	TGTGCCAGCAGTGACCCTTGGTGGACAGTCGATGGCTACACCTTC
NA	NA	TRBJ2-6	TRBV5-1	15	CASSQTPSGANVLTF	TGCGCCAGCAGCCAAACACCCTCTGGGGCCAACGTCCTGACTTTC
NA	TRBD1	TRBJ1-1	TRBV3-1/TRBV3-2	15	CASSPSMQGASEAFF	TGTGCCAGCAGCCCAAGCATGCAGGGGGCGTCGGAAGCTTTCTTT
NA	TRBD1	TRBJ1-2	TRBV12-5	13	CASGQGQVYGYTF	TGTGCTAGTGGCCAGGGACAGGTCTATGGCTACACCTTC
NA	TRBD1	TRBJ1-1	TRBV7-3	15	CASSLDRGKNTEAFF	TGTGCCAGCAGCCTTGACAGGGGGAAGAACACTGAAGCTTTCTTT